Listed here are 22 T cell receptor beta chains from one sample, sequenced in a study of identical twins. TCRdb reanalysed the 5' RACE reads using MiXCR and keeps one entry per CDR3 protein. The sample contains a few hundred thousand distinct CDR3 sequences, 10% to 13% of which appear only once. The material sequenced was memory T cells sorted from blood. These receptors were taken from a man in his fifties or sixties in good health.

The table lists this clonotype with a few counts. The chain employs TRBV9 and TRBJ2-1, with TRBD2 matching over 8 bases. The V and J ends lost 3 bases and 4 bases, in that order; junction bases with no gene match: 3. Germline-derived CDR1 and CDR2 are SGDLS and YYNGEE. This CDR3 has 14 amino acids. CDR3 sequence reads: CASSAASGYNEQFF. In DNA form, the CDR3 reads TGTGCCAGCAGCGCCGCTAGCGGGTACAATGAGCAGTTCTTC. The whole variable domain, remainder taken from reference TRBV9 and TRBJ2-1, is DSGVTQTPKHLITATGQRVTLRCSPRSGDLSVYWYQQSLDQGLQFLIQYYNGEERAKGNILERFSAQQFPDLHSELNLSSLELGDSALYFCASSAASGYNEQFFGPGTRLTVL.

This clonotype was counted only a few times. This chain connects TRBV5-1 to TRBJ2-1; D is uncertain. Germline V gene data show CDR1 as SGHRS and CDR2 as YFSETQ. The CDR3 is 14 amino acids. Trimming removed 2 bases at V and 3 bases at J, with 9 bases between. The CDR3 reads CASSFDPNYNEQFF. The CDR3 DNA reads as TGCGCCAGCAGCTTCGACCCAAACTACAATGAGCAGTTCTTC. The complete variable domain, with remaining parts taken from reference TRBV5-1 and TRBJ2-1, reads KAGVTQTPRYLIKTRGQQVTLSCSPISGHRSVSWYQQTPGQGLQFLFEYFSETQRNKGNFPGRFSGRQFSNSRSEMNVSTLELGDSALYLCASSFDPNYNEQFFGPGTRLTVL.

The chain recombines TRBV5-1 with TRBJ2-5; 8 nucleotides align to TRBD1. V was clipped by 3 bases and J by 5 bases; unmatched bases: 9. This CDR3 is built from 15 residues. Germline V lookup: CDR1 SGHRS, CDR2 YFSETQ. DNA of the CDR3: TGCGCCAGCAGCTCAAACAGGGGGTCTCGGGAGACCCAGTACTTC. This sequence encodes CASSSNRGSRETQYF.

This chain connects TRBV18 to TRBJ2-1; TRBD2 is a possible D gene (6 bases). Trimming removed 5 bases from V and 0 bases from J, with 14 bases in between. CDR1 is KGHSH and CDR2 is LQKENI in the germline V gene. This CDR3 is built from 16 residues. CDR3 residues: CASSSAAGSSYNEQFF. DNA for the CDR3: TGTGCCAGCTCATCGGCTGCGGGGAGCTCCTACAATGAGCAGTTCTTC.

V gene TRBV5-1 combines with J gene TRBJ2-7; 11 bases are a match to TRBD2. The CDR3 consists of 16 residues. Germline CDR1 and CDR2: SGHRS and YFSETQ. Trimming cost V 2 bases and J 2 bases; bases outside gene matches: 6. The CDR3 sequence: CASSLTPLAGAYEQYF. The CDR3 region has the DNA TGCGCCAGCAGCTTAACACCACTAGCGGGGGCCTACGAGCAGTACTTC.

This clonotype was seen many times. This chain links TRBV5-1 with TRBJ2-1; no reliable D call. The CDR3 contains 14 residues. Germline V gives CDR1 SGHRS, CDR2 YFSETQ. V was shortened by 1 base and J by 6 bases, with 11 bases between the two germline ends. In nucleotides, the CDR3 is TGCGCCAGCAGCTTGATGGGGATAGGCAATGAGCAGTTCTTC. This gives the protein CASSLMGIGNEQFF.

This sequence joins TRBV14 and TRBJ2-3; D not certain. The CDR3 runs to 12 residues. With 4 bases removed from V and 8 bases from J, the gap between germline ends came to 10 bases. Germline V gene lookup returns CDR1 SGHDN and CDR2 FVKESK. The CDR3 bases are TGTGCCAGCAGCCCCGCTCTGGGTACGCAGTATTTT. This encodes CASSPALGTQYF.

This rearrangement joins TRBV20-1 to TRBJ2-1, with D tentatively TRBD2 (7 bases). CDR3 length equals 14 residues. Germline V gene lookup returns CDR1 DFQATT and CDR2 SNEGSKA (reference sequence). V dropped 5 bases and J dropped 3 bases, with 14 bases sitting between them. CDR3 coding DNA: TGCAGTGCTCCAAACAGGGAGGGCTACAATGAGCAGTTCTTC. Its translation is CSAPNREGYNEQFF.

This chain links TRBV7-2 with TRBJ2-1, with 11 bases matching TRBD2. V was clipped by 1 base and J by 5 bases; unmatched bases: 4. The CDR3 consists of 16 residues. Germline CDR1 reads SGHTA; CDR2 reads FQGNSA. The CDR3 here is CASSLGLAGGNNEQFF. The CDR3 DNA reads as TGTGCCAGCAGCTTAGGCCTAGCGGGGGGCAACAATGAGCAGTTCTTC.

The J gene is TRBJ2-7, the V gene TRBV20-1, with 11 positions matching TRBD2. J lost 0 bases, V lost 6 bases, and 4 bases had no gene match. The CDR3 has 14 residues. The germline CDR1 and CDR2 sequences are DFQATT and SNEGSKA (reference sequence). CDR3 residues: CSAELAGASYEQYF. The CDR3 nucleotides read TGCAGTGCGGAACTAGCGGGGGCCTCCTACGAGCAGTACTTC.

Ten or more counts support this clonotype. The chain is built from TRBV4-1 and TRBJ2-7, with 7 bases identical to TRBD1. V shed 1 base, J shed 7 bases, and the junction held 13 bases outside the gene matches. This CDR3 contains 16 residues. The germline V gene encodes CDR1 MGHRA and CDR2 YSYEKL. The CDR3 region is CASSQGFAGGLREQYF. The DNA for the CDR3 is TGCGCCAGCAGCCAAGGTTTCGCAGGGGGTCTAAGAGAGCAGTACTTC.

In its sample, this clonotype was seen a few times. V is TRBV11-1 and J is TRBJ2-1, with TRBD2 identical over 11 bases. J gave up 5 bases and V 2 bases, and 11 bases lay outside the gene matches. Germline V gene lookup returns CDR1 SGHAT and CDR2 FQDESV (reference sequence). This CDR3 contains 18 residues. In DNA, the CDR3 is TGTGCCAGCAGCTTACCCCCCCGACTAGCGGGGAAAAACAATGAGCAGTTCTTC. Amino acid sequence: CASSLPPRLAGKNNEQFF.

Remarks on this clonotype: A much larger clone lies a single base off, so this may be a read error. This is likely a read error, given that the CDR3 carries no conserved phenylalanine or tryptophan at its end. The rearrangement links TRBV20-1 to TRBJ1-2; tentatively, D is TRBD1 (5 bases). The ends were cut back, 0 bases at V and 8 bases at J, with 13 bases in the middle. The CDR3 length is 13 residues. The germline CDR1 and CDR2 sequences are DFQATT and SNEGSKA (reference sequence). Written as DNA, the CDR3 is TGCAGTGCTAGAGATGGGGCCACGGAGGGCTACACCTTA. It codes for CSARDGATEGYTL.

At least ten counts were recorded for this clonotype. The chain combines TRBV28 with TRBJ2-1; D not resolved. This CDR3 comprises 12 residues. The V end lost 6 bases, the J end lost 10 bases, and 13 bases lay between the germline ends. Germline V CDR1 and CDR2: MDHEN, SYDVKM. The CDR3 DNA reads TGTGCCAGCAGGCCCTTACTACGAGAGCAGTTCTTC. Encoded protein: CASRPLLREQFF.

This clonotype has more than one count but fewer than ten. The rearrangement links TRBV7-9 to TRBJ1-4; no clear D. The V gene lost 10 bases and the J gene lost 8 bases, with 11 bases spanning the gap. The CDR3 totals 11 residues. Germline V gene sequence: CDR1 SEHNR, CDR2 FQNEAQ (reference sequence). This CDR3 reads CATLKGEKLFF. In DNA form, the CDR3 reads TGTGCCACCCTCAAAGGGGAAAAACTGTTTTTT.

This clonotype was found a few times. This chain connects TRBV5-4 to TRBJ2-2, with 8 nucleotides matching TRBD2. The CDR3 extends over 14 amino acids. CDR1 SGHNT and CDR2 YYREEE come from the germline V gene (reference sequence). The ends lost 0 bases at V and 6 bases at J; junction bases unmatched: 1. CDR3 loop: CASSLAGGAGELFF. In DNA, the CDR3 is TGTGCCAGCAGCTTGGCCGGGGGGGCCGGGGAGCTGTTTTTT.

This clonotype has ten or more counts. The gene calls are TRBV5-5 and TRBJ2-2, with D possibly TRBD2 on 5 matching bases. Per the germline V gene, CDR1 is SGHKS and CDR2 is YYEKEE (reference sequence). Trimming left V 5 bases short and J 5 bases short, with 16 bases between. This CDR3 contains 15 residues. CDR3 sequence reads: CASSISQRGTGELFF. The DNA of the CDR3 is TGTGCCAGCAGTATCTCACAGCGAGGGACCGGGGAGCTGTTTTTT.

This clonotype has a handful of counts. The chain is built from TRBV20-1 and TRBJ2-7; D possibly uses TRBD1 or TRBD2 (5 bases each). Per germline, CDR1 DFQATT and CDR2 SNEGSKA (reference sequence). V lost 1 base and J 4 bases, leaving 14 bases between the germline ends. This CDR3 has 14 residues. This CDR3 is CSARVRGAGYEQYF. The CDR3 DNA reads as TGCAGTGCTAGAGTACGAGGGGCGGGTTACGAGCAGTACTTC.

This clonotype was seen at least ten times. The J gene is TRBJ2-4, the V gene TRBV28; 7 nucleotides match TRBD1. Losses at the gene ends were 6 bases for V and 3 bases for J; bases not matched to a gene: 11. Germline CDR1 is MDHEN and CDR2 is SYDVKM. This CDR3 is 16 amino acids long. DNA of the CDR3: TGTGCCAGCAGCGAGCACTACACAGGGGACAAAAACATTCAGTACTTC. This sequence encodes CASSEHYTGDKNIQYF.

In this sample, this clonotype turned up many times. J is TRBJ1-6 and V is TRBV5-1; no firm D call. V gave up 0 bases and J gave up 7 bases, with 14 bases separating them. The CDR3 is 16 amino acids. From germline, CDR1 is SGHRS and CDR2 YFSETQ. CDR3 sequence reads: CASSLVLGSDNSPLHF. CDR3 bases: TGCGCCAGCAGCTTGGTACTTGGGAGCGACAATTCACCCCTCCACTTT.

This rearrangement joins TRBV20-1 to TRBJ1-2, with no clear D. CDR3 size: 13 residues. Germline-derived CDR1 and CDR2 are DFQATT and SNEGSKA (reference sequence). V was pared by 3 bases and J by 6 bases, with 14 bases between. The CDR3: CSASPPGVDGYTF. The CDR3 nucleotides are TGCAGTGCTAGTCCCCCGGGTGTCGATGGCTACACCTTC.

The chain carries TRBV27 and TRBJ2-5, with a weak D call TRBD2 (5 bases). The CDR3 totals 14 residues. V lost 3 bases and J 2 bases, leaving 10 bases between the germline ends. CDR1 and CDR2 (germline): MNHEY, SMNVEV (reference sequence). CDR3 amino acids: CASSFNRGQETQYF. In DNA form, the CDR3 reads TGTGCCAGCAGTTTCAACAGAGGGCAAGAGACCCAGTACTTC.